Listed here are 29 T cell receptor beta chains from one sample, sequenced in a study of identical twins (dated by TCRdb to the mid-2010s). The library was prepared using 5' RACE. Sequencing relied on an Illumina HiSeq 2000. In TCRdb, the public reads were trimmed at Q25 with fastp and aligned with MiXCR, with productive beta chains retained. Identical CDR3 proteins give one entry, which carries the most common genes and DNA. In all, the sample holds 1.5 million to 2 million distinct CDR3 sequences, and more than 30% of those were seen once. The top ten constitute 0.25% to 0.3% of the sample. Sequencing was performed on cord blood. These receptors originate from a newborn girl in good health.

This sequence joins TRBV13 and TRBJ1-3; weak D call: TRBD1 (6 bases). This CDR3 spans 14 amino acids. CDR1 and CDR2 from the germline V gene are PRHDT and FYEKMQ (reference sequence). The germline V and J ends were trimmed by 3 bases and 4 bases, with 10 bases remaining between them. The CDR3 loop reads CASSFRQGGNTIYF. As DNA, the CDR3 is TGTGCCAGCAGCTTTAGGCAGGGGGGAAACACCATATATTTT.

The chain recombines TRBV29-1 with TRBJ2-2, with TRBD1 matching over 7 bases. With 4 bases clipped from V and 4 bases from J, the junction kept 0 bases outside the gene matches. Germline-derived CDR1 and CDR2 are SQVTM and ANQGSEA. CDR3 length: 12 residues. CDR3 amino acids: CSVAGGTGELFF. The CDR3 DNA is TGCAGCGTTGCAGGGGGCACCGGGGAGCTGTTTTTT.

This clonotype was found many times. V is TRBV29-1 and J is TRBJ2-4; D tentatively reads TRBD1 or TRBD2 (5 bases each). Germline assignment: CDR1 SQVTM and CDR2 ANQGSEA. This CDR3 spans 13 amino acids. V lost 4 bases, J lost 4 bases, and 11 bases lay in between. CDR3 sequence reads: CSVGWDGKNIQYF. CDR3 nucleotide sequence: TGCAGCGTTGGATGGGACGGGAAAAACATTCAGTACTTC.

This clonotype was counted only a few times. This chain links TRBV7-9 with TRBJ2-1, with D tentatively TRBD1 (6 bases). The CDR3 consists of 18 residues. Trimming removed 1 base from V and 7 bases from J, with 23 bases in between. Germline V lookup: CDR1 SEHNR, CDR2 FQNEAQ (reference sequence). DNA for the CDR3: TGTGCCAGCAGCTTAGGGGGGCTTACAGGGCCCGTGAGGAATGAGCAGTTCTTC. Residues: CASSLGGLTGPVRNEQFF.

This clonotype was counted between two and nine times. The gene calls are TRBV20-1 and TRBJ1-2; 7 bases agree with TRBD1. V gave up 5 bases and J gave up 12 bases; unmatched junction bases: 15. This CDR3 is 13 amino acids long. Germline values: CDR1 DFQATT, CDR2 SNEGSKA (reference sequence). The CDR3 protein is CSAPETRQGKDTF. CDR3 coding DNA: TGCAGTGCTCCCGAGACCAGACAGGGTAAAGACACCTTC.

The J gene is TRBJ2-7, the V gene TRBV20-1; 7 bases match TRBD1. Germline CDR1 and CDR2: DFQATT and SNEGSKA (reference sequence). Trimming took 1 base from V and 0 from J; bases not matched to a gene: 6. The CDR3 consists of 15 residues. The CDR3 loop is CSARGRGGASYEQYF. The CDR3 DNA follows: TGCAGTGCTAGAGGTAGAGGGGGCGCCTCCTACGAGCAGTACTTC.

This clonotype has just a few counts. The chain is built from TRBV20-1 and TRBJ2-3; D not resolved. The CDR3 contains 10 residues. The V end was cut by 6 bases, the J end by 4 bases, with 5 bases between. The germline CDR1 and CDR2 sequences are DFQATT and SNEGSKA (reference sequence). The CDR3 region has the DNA TGCAGTGCCCTCCCAGATACGCAGTATTTT. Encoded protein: CSALPDTQYF.

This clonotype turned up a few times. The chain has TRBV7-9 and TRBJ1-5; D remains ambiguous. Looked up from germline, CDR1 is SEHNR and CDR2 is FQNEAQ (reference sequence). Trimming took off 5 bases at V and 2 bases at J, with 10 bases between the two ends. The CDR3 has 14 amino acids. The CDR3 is CASSRESGNQPQHF. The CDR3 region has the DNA TGTGCCAGCAGCCGGGAGTCTGGCAATCAGCCCCAGCATTTT.

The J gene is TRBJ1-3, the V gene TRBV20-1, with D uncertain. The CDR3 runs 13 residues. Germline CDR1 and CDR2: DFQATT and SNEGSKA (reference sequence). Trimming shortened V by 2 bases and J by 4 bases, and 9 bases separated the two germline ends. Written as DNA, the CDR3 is TGCAGTGCTAGACCACAGCTAGGAAACACCATATATTTT. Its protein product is CSARPQLGNTIYF.

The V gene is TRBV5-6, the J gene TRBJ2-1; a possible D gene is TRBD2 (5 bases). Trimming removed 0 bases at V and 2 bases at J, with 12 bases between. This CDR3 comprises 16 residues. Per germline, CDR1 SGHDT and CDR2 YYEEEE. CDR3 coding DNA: TGTGCCAGCAGCTTGGGCCTAGCCGCCACCTACAATGAGCAGTTCTTC. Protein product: CASSLGLAATYNEQFF.

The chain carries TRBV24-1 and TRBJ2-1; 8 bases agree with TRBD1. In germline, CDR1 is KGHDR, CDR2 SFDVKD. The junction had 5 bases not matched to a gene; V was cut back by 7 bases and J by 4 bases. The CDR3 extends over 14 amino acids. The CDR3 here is CATSRTGTYNEQFF. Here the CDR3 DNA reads TGTGCCACCAGCCGGACAGGGACGTACAATGAGCAGTTCTTC.

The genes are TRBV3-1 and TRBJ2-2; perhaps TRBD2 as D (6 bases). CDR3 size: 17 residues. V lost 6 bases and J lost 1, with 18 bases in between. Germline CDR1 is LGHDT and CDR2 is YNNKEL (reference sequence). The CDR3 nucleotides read TGTGCCAGCAGTCCAAGAACGAGACTAGGGAACACCGGGGAGCTGTTTTTT. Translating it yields CASSPRTRLGNTGELFF.

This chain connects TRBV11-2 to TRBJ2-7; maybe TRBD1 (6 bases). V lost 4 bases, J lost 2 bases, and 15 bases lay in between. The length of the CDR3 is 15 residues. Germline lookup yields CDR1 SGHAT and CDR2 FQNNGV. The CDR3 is CASSSRDTVTYEQYF. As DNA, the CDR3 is TGTGCCAGCAGCTCCCGGGACACGGTAACCTACGAGCAGTACTTC.

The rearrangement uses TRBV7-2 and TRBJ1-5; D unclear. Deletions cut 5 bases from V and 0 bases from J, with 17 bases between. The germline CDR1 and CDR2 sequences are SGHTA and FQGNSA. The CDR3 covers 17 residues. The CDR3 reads CASSQIPTGYSNQPQHF. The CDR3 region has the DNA TGTGCCAGCAGCCAGATCCCAACCGGATATAGCAATCAGCCCCAGCATTTT.

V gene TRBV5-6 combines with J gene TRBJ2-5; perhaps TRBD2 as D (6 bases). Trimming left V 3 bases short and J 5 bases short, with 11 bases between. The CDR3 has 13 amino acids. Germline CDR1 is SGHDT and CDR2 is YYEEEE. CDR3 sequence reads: CASSWGDGETQYF. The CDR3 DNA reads TGTGCCAGCAGCTGGGGGGACGGGGAGACCCAGTACTTC.

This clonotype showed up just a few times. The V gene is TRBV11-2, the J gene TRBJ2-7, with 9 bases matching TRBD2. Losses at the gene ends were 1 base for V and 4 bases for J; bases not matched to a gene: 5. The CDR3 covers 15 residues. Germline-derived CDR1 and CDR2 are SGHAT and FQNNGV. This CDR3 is CASSLGVAGVYEQYF. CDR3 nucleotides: TGTGCCAGCAGCTTAGGGGTAGCGGGAGTATACGAGCAGTACTTC.

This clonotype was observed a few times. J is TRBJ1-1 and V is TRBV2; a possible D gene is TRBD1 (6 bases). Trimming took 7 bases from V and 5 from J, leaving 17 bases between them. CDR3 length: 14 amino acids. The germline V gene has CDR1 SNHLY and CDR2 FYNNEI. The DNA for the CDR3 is TGTGCCAGCATCATTGGACAGCTGCGGACTGAAGCTTTCTTT. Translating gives CASIIGQLRTEAFF.

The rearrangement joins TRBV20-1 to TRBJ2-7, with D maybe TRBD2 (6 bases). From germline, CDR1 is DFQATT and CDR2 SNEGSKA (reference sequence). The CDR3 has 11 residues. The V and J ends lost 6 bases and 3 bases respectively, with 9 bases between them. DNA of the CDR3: TGCAGTGCCCCGACTAGCTACGAGCAGTACTTC. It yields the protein CSAPTSYEQYF.

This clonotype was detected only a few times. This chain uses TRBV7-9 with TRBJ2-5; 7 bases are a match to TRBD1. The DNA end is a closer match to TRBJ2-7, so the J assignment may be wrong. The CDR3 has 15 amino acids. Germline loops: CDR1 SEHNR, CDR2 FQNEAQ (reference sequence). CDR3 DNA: TGTGCCAGCAACTACCCGGACAGGCCATACTACGAGCAGTACTTC. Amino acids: CASNYPDRPYYEQYF.

CDR3 sequence: CASRQAYSSGNTIYF. CDR3 sequence (DNA): TGTGCCAGCAGGCAAGCCTACTCCTCTGGAAACACCATATATTTT. The genes are TRBV7-2 and TRBJ1-3; no definite D call. The germline V gene encodes CDR1 SGHTA and CDR2 FQGNSA. The CDR3 loop spans 15 amino acids. Trimming removed 6 bases from V and 0 bases from J, with 12 bases in between.

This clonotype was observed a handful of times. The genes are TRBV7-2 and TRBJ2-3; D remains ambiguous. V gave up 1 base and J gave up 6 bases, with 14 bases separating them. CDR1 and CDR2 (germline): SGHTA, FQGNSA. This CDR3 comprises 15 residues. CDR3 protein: CASSLVLRHRDTQYF. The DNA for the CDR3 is TGTGCCAGCAGCTTAGTGTTGAGACATCGCGATACGCAGTATTTT.

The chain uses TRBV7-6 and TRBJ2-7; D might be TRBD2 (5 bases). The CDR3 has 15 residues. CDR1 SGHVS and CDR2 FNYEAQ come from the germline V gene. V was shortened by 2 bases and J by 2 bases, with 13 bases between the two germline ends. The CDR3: CASSLRGSGPYEQYF. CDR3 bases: TGTGCCAGCAGCTTACGGGGATCCGGACCCTACGAGCAGTACTTC.

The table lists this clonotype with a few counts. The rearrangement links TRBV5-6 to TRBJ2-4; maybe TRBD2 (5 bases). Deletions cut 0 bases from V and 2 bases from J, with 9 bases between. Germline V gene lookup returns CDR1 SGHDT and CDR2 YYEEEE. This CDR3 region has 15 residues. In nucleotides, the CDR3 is TGTGCCAGCAGCTTGGTCGGGGTGACCAAAAACATTCAGTACTTC. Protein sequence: CASSLVGVTKNIQYF.

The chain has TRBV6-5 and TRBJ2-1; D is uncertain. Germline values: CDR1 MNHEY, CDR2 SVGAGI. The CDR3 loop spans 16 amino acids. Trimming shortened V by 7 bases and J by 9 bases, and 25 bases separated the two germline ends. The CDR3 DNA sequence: TGTGCCAGCATCCCACGGGTAACTTCCAGAACTGGTGAGCAGTTCTTC. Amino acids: CASIPRVTSRTGEQFF.

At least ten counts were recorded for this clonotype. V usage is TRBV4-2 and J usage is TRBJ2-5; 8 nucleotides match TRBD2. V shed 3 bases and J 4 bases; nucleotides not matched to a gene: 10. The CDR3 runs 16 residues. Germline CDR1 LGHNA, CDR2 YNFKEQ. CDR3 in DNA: TGTGCCAGCAGCCATGCCGGGACTAGTCTCTTAGAGACCCAGTACTTC. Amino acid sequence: CASSHAGTSLLETQYF.

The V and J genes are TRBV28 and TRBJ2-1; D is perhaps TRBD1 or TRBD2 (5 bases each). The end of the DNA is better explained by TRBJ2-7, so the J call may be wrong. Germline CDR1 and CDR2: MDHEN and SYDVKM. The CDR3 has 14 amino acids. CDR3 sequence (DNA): TGTGCCGTTCGGGGAAGGGGCTCCTACAATGAGCAGTACTTC. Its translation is CAVRGRGSYNEQYF.

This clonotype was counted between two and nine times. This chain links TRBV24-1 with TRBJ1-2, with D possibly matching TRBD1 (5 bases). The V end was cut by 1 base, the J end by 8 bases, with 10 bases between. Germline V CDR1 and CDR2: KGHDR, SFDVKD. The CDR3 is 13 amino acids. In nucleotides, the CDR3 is TGTGCCACCAGTGATTTATGGGGGTACGGCTACACCTTC. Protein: CATSDLWGYGYTF.

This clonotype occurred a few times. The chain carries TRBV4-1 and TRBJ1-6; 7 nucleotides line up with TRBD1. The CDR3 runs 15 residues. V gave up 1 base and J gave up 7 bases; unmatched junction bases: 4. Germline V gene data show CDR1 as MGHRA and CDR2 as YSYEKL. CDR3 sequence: CASSQGDRVNSPLHF. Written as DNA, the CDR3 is TGCGCCAGCAGCCAAGGGGACAGAGTCAATTCACCCCTCCACTTT.

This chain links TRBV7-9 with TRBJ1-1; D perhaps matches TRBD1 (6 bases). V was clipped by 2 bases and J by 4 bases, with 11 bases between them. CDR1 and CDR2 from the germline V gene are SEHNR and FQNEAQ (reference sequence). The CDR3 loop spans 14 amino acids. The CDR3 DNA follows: TGTGCCAGCAGCTTAAATCGCAGGGGCACTGAAGCTTTCTTT. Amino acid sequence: CASSLNRRGTEAFF.